These 20 T cell receptor beta chains were sequenced from one sample in a study of CD8 T cells in Susac syndrome. Random hexamers were used to reverse transcribe about 0.5 to 1 ug of RNA. MiXCR, run by TCRdb on the immunoSEQ multiplex PCR reads, gives a single entry per CDR3 protein. The sample gives around 200,000 distinct CDR3 sequences, about 94% of which show up once; less than 0.15% is in the top ten. Specimen: CD8+ T cells from PBMCs. Receptors originate from a human donor with multiple sclerosis.

V and J are TRBV4-1 and TRBJ2-7; TRBD2 matches at 8 bases. This CDR3 is built from 16 residues. V shed 4 bases and J 5 bases; nucleotides not matched to a gene: 13. The germline V gene has CDR1 MGHRA and CDR2 YSYEKL. This chain's CDR3 is CASSPGVSGAEDEQYF. In nucleotides, the CDR3 is TGCGCCAGCAGCCCGGGGGTTAGCGGGGCTGAGGACGAGCAGTACTTC.

The chain uses TRBV30 and TRBJ2-2; D gene ambiguous. V was cut by 5 bases and J by 6 bases, with 13 bases left in between. Germline V gene data show CDR1 as GTSNPN and CDR2 as SVGIG (reference sequence). This CDR3 contains 13 residues. In nucleotides, the CDR3 is TGTGCCTGGGATCTGGGTGGGGCCGGGGAGCTGTTTTTT. Translating gives CAWDLGGAGELFF.

V gene TRBV5-4 combines with J gene TRBJ1-3; no clear D gene. The V end was cut by 9 bases, the J end by 2 bases, with 12 bases between. Looked up from germline, CDR1 is SGHNT and CDR2 is YYREEE (reference sequence). This CDR3 is built from 13 residues. The CDR3 here is CAMKPWAGNTIYF. CDR3 bases: TGTGCCATGAAACCCTGGGCTGGAAACACCATATATTTT.

The gene calls are TRBV19 and TRBJ1-1, with no clear D. Germline values: CDR1 LNHDA, CDR2 SQIVND (reference sequence). Trimming stripped 1 base from V and 2 bases from J, with 17 bases between. This CDR3 contains 17 residues. The CDR3 region is CASSIALLGLQNTEAFF. The CDR3 nucleotides read TGTGCCAGTAGTATAGCCCTCCTCGGCCTCCAAAACACTGAAGCTTTCTTT. Full variable domain (missing parts from reference TRBV19 and TRBJ1-1): DGGITQSPKYLFRKEGQNVTLSCEQNLNHDAMYWYRQDPGQGLRLIYYSQIVNDFQKGDIAEGYSVSREKKESFPLTVTSAQKNPTAFYLCASSIALLGLQNTEAFFGQGTRLTVV.

This chain links TRBV19 with TRBJ2-1, with 7 positions matching TRBD2. The germline V gene encodes CDR1 LNHDA and CDR2 SQIVND (reference sequence). The CDR3 loop spans 16 amino acids. V shed 0 bases, J shed 0 bases, and the junction held 2 bases outside the gene matches. CDR3 DNA: TGTGCCAGTAGTATAGAGGGCGGGAGCTCCTACAATGAGCAGTTCTTC. As protein: CASSIEGGSSYNEQFF. Supplemented by reference TRBV19 and TRBJ2-1, the full variable domain reads DGGITQSPKYLFRKEGQNVTLSCEQNLNHDAMYWYRQDPGQGLRLIYYSQIVNDFQKGDIAEGYSVSREKKESFPLTVTSAQKNPTAFYLCASSIEGGSSYNEQFFGPGTRLTVL.

The V gene is TRBV30, the J gene TRBJ2-5; TRBD1 aligns across 9 bases. Unmatched junction bases numbered 10, after V lost 7 bases and J lost 4 bases. The CDR3 is 14 amino acids. CDR1 is GTSNPN, CDR2 SVGIG, per germline (reference sequence). CDR3 in amino acids: CAYTVTGGGETQYF. For the CDR3, the DNA is TGTGCCTATACCGTGACAGGGGGAGGAGAGACCCAGTACTTC.

The chain employs TRBV9 and TRBJ1-1; TRBD1 might be the D (5 bases). Germline CDR1 is SGDLS and CDR2 is YYNGEE. The CDR3 contains 13 residues. The ends were cut back, 3 bases at V and 4 bases at J, with 10 bases in the middle. The CDR3 reads CASSATDSTEAFF. Written as DNA, the CDR3 is TGTGCCAGCAGCGCGACAGATTCCACTGAAGCTTTCTTT.

The V and J genes are TRBV5-4 and TRBJ2-5, with TRBD1 matching over 7 bases. CDR1 is SGHNT and CDR2 is YYREEE in the germline V gene (reference sequence). The CDR3 has 15 amino acids. Trimming cost V 2 bases and J 1 base; bases outside gene matches: 5. The CDR3 DNA sequence: TGTGCCAGCAGCTTTTCCGACAGGGTCCAAGAGACCCAGTACTTC. This gives the protein CASSFSDRVQETQYF. Based on the CDR3 plus reference TRBV5-4 and TRBJ2-5, the full variable domain is ETGVTQSPTHLIKTRGQQVTLRCSSQSGHNTVSWYQQALGQGPQFIFQYYREEENGRGNFPPRFSGLQFPNYSSELNVNALELDDSALYLCASSFSDRVQETQYFGPGTRLLVL.

The J gene is TRBJ1-2, the V gene TRBV29-1; the D gene is possibly TRBD1 (6 bases). The CDR3 totals 17 residues. Germline CDR1 and CDR2: SQVTM and ANQGSEA. The V and J ends lost 0 bases and 2 bases respectively, with 19 bases between them. The CDR3 bases are TGCAGCGTTGAAGATTTTACAGGGAACTCTTTCAACTATGGCTACACCTTC. Translating gives CSVEDFTGNSFNYGYTF.

The chain recombines TRBV9 with TRBJ2-3; D gene unclear. Trimming left V 3 bases short and J 3 bases short, with 14 bases between. The germline V gene encodes CDR1 SGDLS and CDR2 YYNGEE. This CDR3 contains 15 residues. The CDR3 bases are TGTGCCAGCAGCGCAGGACCCGGCGGTACAGATACGCAGTATTTT. This encodes CASSAGPGGTDTQYF.

This chain joins TRBV3-1 and TRBJ2-1; D may match TRBD1 or TRBD2 (5 bases each). The CDR3 consists of 14 residues. Trimming removed 0 bases at V and 9 bases at J, with 12 bases between. Germline CDR1 is LGHDT and CDR2 is YNNKEL (reference sequence). CDR3 sequence: CASSQERGRGEQFF. The CDR3 region has the DNA TGTGCCAGCAGCCAAGAGAGGGGCCGGGGTGAGCAGTTCTTC.

The CDR3 protein is CATAEGVSYEQYF. CDR3 in DNA: TGTGCCACGGCCGAGGGGGTGTCCTACGAGCAGTACTTC. J is TRBJ2-7 and V is TRBV2, with D perhaps TRBD1 (6 bases). This CDR3 has 13 residues. CDR1 and CDR2 from the germline V gene are SNHLY and FYNNEI. V lost 10 bases to trimming and J lost 1 base, with 14 bases between them.

This clonotype was recorded once. The chain joins TRBV7-9 to TRBJ1-1; D is possibly TRBD1 (6 bases). Deletions cut 2 bases from V and 4 bases from J, with 11 bases between. The CDR3 length is 14 residues. CDR1 and CDR2 (germline): SEHNR, FQNEAQ (reference sequence). The CDR3: CASSLTWTATEAFF. Here the CDR3 DNA reads TGTGCCAGCAGCTTAACTTGGACAGCCACTGAAGCTTTCTTT.

This clonotype has only one observation. This chain uses TRBV4-3 with TRBJ1-3, with 11 bases fitting TRBD1. V was clipped by 3 bases and J by 0 bases; unmatched bases: 16. The CDR3 extends over 21 amino acids. Germline V gives CDR1 LGHNA, CDR2 YSLEER. CDR3 sequence reads: CASSHPQQVGTGGSSGNTIYF. The DNA of the CDR3 is TGCGCCAGCAGCCACCCCCAGCAGGTTGGGACAGGGGGTAGCTCTGGAAACACCATATATTTT.

This clonotype was found a few times. The rearrangement uses TRBV7-2 and TRBJ1-2, with D possibly being TRBD1 (6 bases). The germline gives CDR1 SGHTA, CDR2 FQGNSA. The CDR3 length is 13 residues. The V gene lost 1 base and the J gene lost 4 bases, with 7 bases spanning the gap. CDR3 residues: CASSLETGYGYTF. The CDR3 DNA follows: TGTGCCAGCAGCTTAGAGACAGGCTATGGCTACACCTTC.

CDR3 sequence (DNA): TGTGCCACCAGCGGACAGGTCAGCTACAATGAGCAGTTCTTC. The encoded protein is CATSGQVSYNEQFF. J is TRBJ2-1 and V is TRBV19; 7 bases match TRBD1. The CDR3 is 14 residues long. The germline CDR1 and CDR2 sequences are LNHDA and SQIVND (reference sequence). V shed 10 bases and J 3 bases; nucleotides not matched to a gene: 9.

This clonotype was counted once. The chain combines TRBV10-2 with TRBJ2-7; 9 nucleotides match TRBD1. Germline V lookup: CDR1 WSHSY, CDR2 SAAADI. V lost 0 bases, J lost 1 base, and 10 bases stayed unmatched. There are 18 residues in the CDR3. CDR3 DNA: TGCGCCAGCAGTGAGTCTTACCCAGACAGGGGGTCGTCCTACGAGCAGTACTTC. Amino acid sequence: CASSESYPDRGSSYEQYF.

V gene TRBV5-6 combines with J gene TRBJ2-1, with TRBD2 matching 11 bases. Unmatched junction bases numbered 9, after V lost 0 bases and J lost 7 bases. Germline CDR1 SGHDT, CDR2 YYEEEE. This CDR3 region has 17 residues. CDR3 region: CASSLALGLAVLNEQFF. CDR3 sequence (DNA): TGTGCCAGCAGCTTGGCCCTGGGACTAGCGGTTTTGAATGAGCAGTTCTTC.

The gene calls are TRBV19 and TRBJ2-1; tentatively, D is TRBD1 or TRBD2 (5 bases each). Between the trimmed V and J ends, which lost 5 bases and 4 bases, there was a span of 18 bases. The V gene's germline CDR1 is LNHDA and CDR2 SQIVND (reference sequence). The CDR3 loop spans 16 amino acids. The DNA for the CDR3 is TGTGCCAGTAGTTCCGGGGCCACCTGGAGGTACAATGAGCAGTTCTTC. Residues: CASSSGATWRYNEQFF.

The chain links TRBV29-1 to TRBJ2-5; TRBD1 is a possible D gene (6 bases). The CDR3 runs to 17 residues. The V and J ends lost 4 bases and 0 bases respectively, with 21 bases between them. Germline lookup yields CDR1 SQVTM and CDR2 ANQGSEA. The CDR3 spells CSVVRTEVWGNQETQYF. The CDR3 region has the DNA TGCAGCGTTGTGCGGACAGAGGTTTGGGGCAACCAAGAGACCCAGTACTTC. Full variable domain (remainder filled in from reference TRBV29-1 and TRBJ2-5): SAVISQKPSRDICQRGTSLTIQCQVDSQVTMMFWYRQQPGQSLTLIATANQGSEATYESGFVIDKFPISRPNLTFSTLTVSNMSPEDSSIYLCSVVRTEVWGNQETQYFGPGTRLLVL.